This T cell receptor beta chain was obtained from a study of beta chain features in type 1 diabetes. Study context: The patients were much like the healthy donors in age, gender and cell yields. Summed over all samples, the examined sorted cells came to 85 million to 130 million. Whole-study results and caveats: All four CD4+ subsets of Type 1 diabetes patients contained TCRB CDR3s that were moderately but significantly shorter. The study found fewer insertions and more deletions at VDJ junctions in type 1 diabetes patients.

The germline V gene encodes CDR1 SGHRS and CDR2 YFSETQ. V shed 5 bases and J 2 bases; nucleotides not matched to a gene: 9. The CDR3 is 15 residues long. This clone was counted only a few times. As yet, its antigen is unknown. Since all of the isolated RNA was reverse transcribed, expressed TCRB transcripts were what got sequenced. Produced via immunoSEQ multiplex PCR; TCRdb's table is partial and in-frame only. This table holds around 260,000 clones, around 21% found once. The gene calls are TRBV5-1 and TRBJ2-7; 8 bases align to TRBD2. The sequenced material came from naive CD4+ T cells from blood. The receptor comes from a woman in her 40s with type 1 diabetes. The CDR3 is CASRHLTGGTYEQYF. CDR3 DNA sequence: TGCGCCAGCAGACATCTGACGGGGGGGACCTACGAGCAGTACTTC.